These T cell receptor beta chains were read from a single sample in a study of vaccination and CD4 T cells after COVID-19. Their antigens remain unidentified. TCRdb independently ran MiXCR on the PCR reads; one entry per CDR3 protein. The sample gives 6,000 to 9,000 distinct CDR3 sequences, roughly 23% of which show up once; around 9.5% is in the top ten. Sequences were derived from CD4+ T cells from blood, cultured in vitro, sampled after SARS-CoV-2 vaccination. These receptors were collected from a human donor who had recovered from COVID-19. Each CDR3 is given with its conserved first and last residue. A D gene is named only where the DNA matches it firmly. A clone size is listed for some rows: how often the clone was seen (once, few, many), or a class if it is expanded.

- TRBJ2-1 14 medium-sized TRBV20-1 TGCAGTGCTACAGCGGGTTCCCGCTACAATGAGCAGTTCTTC CSATAGSRYNEQFF
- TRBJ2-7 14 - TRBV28 TGTGCCAGCACCCTCACTGGATACGCTGGCGAGCAGTACTTC CASTLTGYAGEQYF
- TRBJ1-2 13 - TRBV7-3 TGTGCCAGCAGCTTCAAGGCGGGCTATGGCTACACCTTC CASSFKAGYGYTF
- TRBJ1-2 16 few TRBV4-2 TGTGCCAGCAGCCCACCACAGGGAGCGCTAAAAGGTGGCTACACCTTC CASSPPQGALKGGYTF
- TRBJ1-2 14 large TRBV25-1 TGTGCCAGCAGTACGCAGGGAAGTGTCTATGGCTACACCTTC CASSTQGSVYGYTF
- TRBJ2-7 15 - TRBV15 TGTGCCACCAGCAGCCGAGGACCCCGAGGCAACGAGCAGTACTTC CATSSRGPRGNEQYF
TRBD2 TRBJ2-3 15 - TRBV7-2 TGTGCCAGCAGCGGACTCTGGGGGGGACTAGATACGCAGTATTTT CASSGLWGGLDTQYF
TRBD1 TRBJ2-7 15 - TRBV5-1 TGCGCCAGCAGCTCCGGTGGGACAGGGGCATCCGAGCAGTACTTC CASSSGGTGASEQYF
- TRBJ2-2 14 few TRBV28 TGTGCCAGCAGGGGCCCGATGGGCACCGGGGAGCTGTTTTTT CASRGPMGTGELFF
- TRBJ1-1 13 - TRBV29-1 TGCAGCGTTGGCGCGGGGGCTGGAACTGAAGCTTTCTTT CSVGAGAGTEAFF
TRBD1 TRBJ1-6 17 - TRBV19 TGTGCCAGTAGTAACCCTCCGGGGACAGGGGGCAATTCACCCCTCCACTTT CASSNPPGTGGNSPLHF
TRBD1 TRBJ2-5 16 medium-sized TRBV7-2 TGTGCCAGCAGCTCCCACGGACAGGTTGGGAAAGAGACCCAGTACTTC CASSSHGQVGKETQYF
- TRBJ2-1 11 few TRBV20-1 TGCAGTGCTAGAGAATCTATTCCACAGTTCTTC CSARESIPQFF
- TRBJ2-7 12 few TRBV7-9 TGTGCCAGCAGCTTAAGTCTTCAGCCCGTAAACTTC CASSLSLQPVNF
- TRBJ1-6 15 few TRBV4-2 TGTGCCAGCAGCCAAGTGGGGGGTCGAAATTCACCCCTCCACTTT CASSQVGGRNSPLHF
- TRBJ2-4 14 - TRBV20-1 TGCAGTGCTAGTAGACAACTAGCCAAAAACATTCAGTACTTC CSASRQLAKNIQYF
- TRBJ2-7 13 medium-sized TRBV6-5 TGTGCCAGCAGTTACGACAGGACCTACGAGCAGTACTTC CASSYDRTYEQYF
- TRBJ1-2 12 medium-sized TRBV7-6 TGTGCCAGCAGCTTAGACAGGAAGGGCTACACCTTC CASSLDRKGYTF
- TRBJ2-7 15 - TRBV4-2 TGTGCCAGCAGCCAGGAGGGACCCAGCAGCTACGAGCAGTACTTC CASSQEGPSSYEQYF
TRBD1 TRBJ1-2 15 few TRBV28 TGTGCCAGCAGGTTAGGGACGACAGGGGGCAAAGGCTACACCTTC CASRLGTTGGKGYTF
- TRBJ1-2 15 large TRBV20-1 TGCAGTGCGCACTCGGGAGCCCAGTGGGACTATGGCTACACCTTC CSAHSGAQWDYGYTF
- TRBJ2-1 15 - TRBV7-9 TGTGCCAGCAGCTTACAGGGCCCTACCTACAATGAGCAGTTCTTC CASSLQGPTYNEQFF
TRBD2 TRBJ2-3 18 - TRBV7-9 TGTGCCAGCAGCTTACCTAGGGCAGGAGGGACTAGAACAGATACGCAGTATTTT CASSLPRAGGTRTDTQYF
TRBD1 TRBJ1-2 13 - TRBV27 TGTGCCAGCAGACCAACAGGGGCGCCTGGCTACACCTTC CASRPTGAPGYTF
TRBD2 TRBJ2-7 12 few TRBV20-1 TGCAGTGCTAGTAGGGAGGGAAACGAGCAGTACTTC CSASREGNEQYF
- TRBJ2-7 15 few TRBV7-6 TGTGCCAGCAGCTTGCTGTTCGGCGGCTCCTACGAGCAGTACTTC CASSLLFGGSYEQYF
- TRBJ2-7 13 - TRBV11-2 TGTGCCAGCAGCTTGCCAGGGCTAGGCGAGCAGTACTTC CASSLPGLGEQYF
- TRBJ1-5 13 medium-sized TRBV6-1 TGTGCCAGCAGTCCGGGACAACGTCAGCCCCAGCATTTT CASSPGQRQPQHF
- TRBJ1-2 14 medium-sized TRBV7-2 TGTGCCAGCAGCTTAGTAGGCCAGGGGTCCGGCTACACCTTC CASSLVGQGSGYTF
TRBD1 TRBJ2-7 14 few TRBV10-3 TGTGCCATCACCCCGACAGGGAGCTCCTACGAGCAGTACTTC CAITPTGSSYEQYF
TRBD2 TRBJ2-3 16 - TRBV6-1 TGTGCCAGCACCGGAAGGGCGGGGGGCAAGACAGATACGCAGTATTTT CASTGRAGGKTDTQYF
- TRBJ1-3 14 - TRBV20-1 TGCAGTGCTATCCGACACAACTCTGGAAACACCATATATTTT CSAIRHNSGNTIYF
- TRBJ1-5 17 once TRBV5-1 TGCGCCAGCACCCCCGGGCCACGGGTGGGGGACAATCAGCCCCAGCATTTT CASTPGPRVGDNQPQHF
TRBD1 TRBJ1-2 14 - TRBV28 TGTGCCAGCCGGGGGGCAGGGGGCTCTGATGGCTACACCTTC CASRGAGGSDGYTF
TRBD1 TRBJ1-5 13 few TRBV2 TGTGCCAGCAGTGGAGACAGGGATCAGCCCCAGCATTTT CASSGDRDQPQHF
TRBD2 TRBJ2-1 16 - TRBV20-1 TGCAGTGCTAGAGACCCAAGCGGGAGTCTCTACAATGAGCAGTTCTTC CSARDPSGSLYNEQFF
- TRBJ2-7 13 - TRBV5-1 TGCGCCAGCAGCTTGCGGGCGAGCTACGAGCAGTACTTC CASSLRASYEQYF
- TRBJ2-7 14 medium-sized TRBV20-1 TGCAGTGCTAGTCTGGCAGACCGCTCCTACGAGCAGTACTTC CSASLADRSYEQYF
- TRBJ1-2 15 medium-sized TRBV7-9 TGTGCCAGCAGCTTTGGGGGACAAGGTGCCTCTGGCTACACCTTC CASSFGGQGASGYTF
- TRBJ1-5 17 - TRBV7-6 TGTGCCAGCAGCTTAGCCATGGGGGGCTGGGGCAATCAGCCCCAGCATTTT CASSLAMGGWGNQPQHF
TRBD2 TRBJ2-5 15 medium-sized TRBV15 TGTGCCACCAGCAGAGAAGGCGGGGGGGGTAAGACCCAGTACTTC CATSREGGGGKTQYF
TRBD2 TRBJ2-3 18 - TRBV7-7 TGTGCCAGCAGCTTAGAGGCCTCCGGCGGGGGGTTCCCAGATACGCAGTATTTT CASSLEASGGGFPDTQYF
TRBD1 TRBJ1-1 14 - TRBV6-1 TGTGCCAGCAGTGAATGGTCAGGGGGCACTGAAGCTTTCTTT CASSEWSGGTEAFF
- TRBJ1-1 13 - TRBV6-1 TGTGCCAGCAAGACCGACGGGACACTACGAGCTTTCTTT CASKTDGTLRAFF
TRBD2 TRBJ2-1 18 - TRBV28 TGTGCCAGCAGTGGACTGGGACTAGCGGGAGGGCTCCTCAATGAGCAGTTCTTC CASSGLGLAGGLLNEQFF